This T cell receptor (beta chain) was profiled in a study of a mutant IDH1 vaccine in newly diagnosed glioma. Study in general: Initiation of the vaccine course occurred 4-6 weeks after radiotherapy alone, or alongside temozolomide cycles. Visits V12 and V13 fell at weeks 35 and 47, respectively.

Trimming took off 1 base at V and 5 bases at J, with 11 bases between the two ends. Germline-derived CDR1 and CDR2 are MDHEN and SYDVKM. The CDR3 consists of 15 residues. About this clone: Antigen specificity is unknown.

The method was immunoSEQ multiplex PCR; TCRdb's version includes in-frame clones alone and lacks a portion of them. In the table there are roughly 32,000 clones, about 92% of which are singletons. Indicated time point: week 47, end of study. Each dose delivered 300 ug of mutant IDH1 20-mer peptide subcutaneously with imiquimod. Patients had eight vaccinations, in weeks 1, 3, 5, 7, 11, 15, 19 and 23. The study enrolled donors with new WHO grade 3 or 4 IDH1-mutant, ATRX-lost astrocytomas. This chain links TRBV28 with TRBJ2-2; the D gene is possibly TRBD1 (6 bases). This TCR was sampled from a man between 35 and 55 years old with glioma. Sequenced here: PBMCs, sampled from a glioma patient whose treatment included an IDH1 peptide vaccine. The CDR3 sequence: CASSLLQGGTGELFF. The CDR3 nucleotides read TGTGCCAGCAGTTTATTACAGGGTGGGACCGGGGAGCTGTTTTTT.